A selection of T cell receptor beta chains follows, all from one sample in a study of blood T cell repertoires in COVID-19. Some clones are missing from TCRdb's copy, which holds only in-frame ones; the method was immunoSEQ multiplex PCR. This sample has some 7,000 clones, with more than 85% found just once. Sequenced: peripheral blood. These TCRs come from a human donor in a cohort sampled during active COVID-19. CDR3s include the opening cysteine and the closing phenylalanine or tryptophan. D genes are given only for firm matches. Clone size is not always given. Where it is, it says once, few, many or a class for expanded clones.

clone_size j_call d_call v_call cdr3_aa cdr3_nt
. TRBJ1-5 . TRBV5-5 CASSLGGTSNQPQHF TGTGCCAGCAGCTTGGGGGGGACAAGTAATCAGCCCCAGCATTTT
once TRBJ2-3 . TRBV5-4 CASSRDSDTQYF TGTGCCAGCAGCCGGGACTCAGATACGCAGTATTTT
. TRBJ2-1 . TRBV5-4 CASSLQGYEQFF TGTGCCAGCAGCTTACAGGGTTATGAGCAGTTCTTC
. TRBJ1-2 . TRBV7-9 CASSSTQGGGGYTF TGTGCCAGCAGCTCCACCCAAGGGGGGGGTGGCTACACCTTC
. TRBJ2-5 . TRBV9 CASSVGGETQYF TGTGCCAGCAGCGTAGGCGGAGAGACCCAGTACTTC
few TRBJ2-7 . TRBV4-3 CASSQDLEPFNEQYF TGCGCCAGCAGCCAAGATTTGGAGCCCTTTAACGAGCAGTACTTC
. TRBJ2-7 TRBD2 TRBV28 CASSSPASGPYEQYF TGTGCCAGCAGTTCCCCGGCTAGCGGTCCCTACGAGCAGTACTTC
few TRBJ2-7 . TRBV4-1 CASSQVLAPEQYF TGCGCCAGCAGCCAAGTATTAGCACCCGAGCAGTACTTC
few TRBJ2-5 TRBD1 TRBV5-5 CASSLGGDRGIVSYQETQYF TGTGCCAGCAGCTTGGGCGGAGACAGGGGCATAGTCTCGTACCAAGAGACCCAGTACTTC
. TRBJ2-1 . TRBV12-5 CASGFGSSSAEQFF TGTGCTAGTGGTTTTGGTAGTAGTTCCGCTGAGCAGTTCTTC
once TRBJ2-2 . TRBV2 CASSRGRITGELFF TGTGCCAGCAGTAGAGGGAGGATCACCGGGGAGCTGTTTTTT
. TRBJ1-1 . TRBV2 CASRDISNTEAFF TGTGCCAGCAGGGACATCTCGAACACTGAAGCTTTCTTT
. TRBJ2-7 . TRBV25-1 CASSDNTKREQYF TGTGCCAGCAGCGATAATACTAAGCGCGAGCAGTACTTC
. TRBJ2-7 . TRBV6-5 CASSTGSSYEQYF TGTGCCAGCAGCACGGGGAGCTCCTACGAGCAGTACTTC
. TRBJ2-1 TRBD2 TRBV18 CASSRTSGSINEQFF TGTGCCAGCTCACGGACTAGCGGGAGCATCAATGAGCAGTTCTTC
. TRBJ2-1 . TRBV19 CASSARQAKVNEQFF TGTGCCAGTAGTGCCCGGCAGGCTAAAGTTAATGAGCAGTTCTTC
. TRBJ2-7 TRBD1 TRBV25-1 CASRPKQGAVDEQYF TGTGCCAGCAGACCCAAACAGGGGGCGGTCGACGAGCAGTACTTC
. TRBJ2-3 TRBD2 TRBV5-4 CASSRPGGRAKDTQYF TGTGCCAGCAGCCGCCCTGGCGGGAGGGCAAAAGATACGCAGTATTTT
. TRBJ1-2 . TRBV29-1 CSVEAGRGYTF TGCAGCGTTGAAGCAGGGCGCGGCTACACCTTC
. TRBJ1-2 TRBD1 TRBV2 CASTRTGAGYGYTF TGTGCCAGCACCCGGACAGGGGCGGGCTATGGCTACACCTTC
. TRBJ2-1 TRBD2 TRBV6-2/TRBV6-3 CASSPTGTSNVEQFF TGTGCCAGCAGCCCCACCGGGACTAGTAACGTTGAGCAGTTCTTC
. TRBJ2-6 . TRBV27 CASSSGTGYSGANVLTF TGTGCCAGCAGTTCCGGAACAGGGTACTCTGGGGCCAACGTCCTGACTTTC
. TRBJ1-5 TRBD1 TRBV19 CASSKGQGFYQPQHF TGTGCCAGTAGTAAGGGACAGGGTTTTTATCAGCCCCAGCATTTT
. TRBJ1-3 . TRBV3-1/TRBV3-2 CASSPDRIAGNTIYF TGTGCCAGCAGCCCTGACAGGATAGCTGGAAACACCATATATTTT
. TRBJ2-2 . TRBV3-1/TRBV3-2 CASSQVRSGELFF TGTGCCAGCAGCCAAGTTCGGTCCGGGGAGCTGTTTTTT
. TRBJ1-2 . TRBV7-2 CASSLVGRGAVGGYTF TGTGCCAGCAGCTTAGTAGGGCGGGGGGCCGTAGGTGGCTACACCTTC